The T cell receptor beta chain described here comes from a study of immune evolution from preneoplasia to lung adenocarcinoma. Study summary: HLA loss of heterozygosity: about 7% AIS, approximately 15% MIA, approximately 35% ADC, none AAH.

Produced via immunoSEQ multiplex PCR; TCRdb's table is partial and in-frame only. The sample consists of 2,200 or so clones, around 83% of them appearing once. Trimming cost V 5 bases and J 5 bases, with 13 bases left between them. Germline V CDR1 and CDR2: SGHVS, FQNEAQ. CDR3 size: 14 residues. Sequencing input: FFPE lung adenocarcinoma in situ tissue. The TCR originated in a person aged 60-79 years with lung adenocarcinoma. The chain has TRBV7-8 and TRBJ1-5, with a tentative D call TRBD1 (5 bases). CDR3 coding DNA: TGTGCCAGCAGCCAGAGGGGCGGCGATCAGCCCCAGCATTTT. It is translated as CASSQRGGDQPQHF.